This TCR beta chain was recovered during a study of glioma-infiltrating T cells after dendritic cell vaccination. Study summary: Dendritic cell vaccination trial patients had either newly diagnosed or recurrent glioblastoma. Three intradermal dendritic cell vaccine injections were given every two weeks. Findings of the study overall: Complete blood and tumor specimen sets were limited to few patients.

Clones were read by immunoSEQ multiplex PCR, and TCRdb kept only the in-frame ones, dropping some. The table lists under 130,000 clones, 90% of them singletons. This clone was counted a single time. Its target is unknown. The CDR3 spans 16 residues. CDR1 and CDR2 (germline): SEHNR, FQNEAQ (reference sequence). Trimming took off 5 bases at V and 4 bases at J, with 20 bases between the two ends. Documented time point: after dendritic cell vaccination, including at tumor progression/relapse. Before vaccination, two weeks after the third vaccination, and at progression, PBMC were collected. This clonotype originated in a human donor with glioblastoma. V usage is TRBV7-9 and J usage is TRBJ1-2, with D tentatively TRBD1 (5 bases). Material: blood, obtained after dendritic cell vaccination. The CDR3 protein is CASSRREEGPAYGYTF. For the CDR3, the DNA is TGTGCCAGCAGCCGGAGGGAGGAGGGACCGGCCTATGGCTACACCTTC.